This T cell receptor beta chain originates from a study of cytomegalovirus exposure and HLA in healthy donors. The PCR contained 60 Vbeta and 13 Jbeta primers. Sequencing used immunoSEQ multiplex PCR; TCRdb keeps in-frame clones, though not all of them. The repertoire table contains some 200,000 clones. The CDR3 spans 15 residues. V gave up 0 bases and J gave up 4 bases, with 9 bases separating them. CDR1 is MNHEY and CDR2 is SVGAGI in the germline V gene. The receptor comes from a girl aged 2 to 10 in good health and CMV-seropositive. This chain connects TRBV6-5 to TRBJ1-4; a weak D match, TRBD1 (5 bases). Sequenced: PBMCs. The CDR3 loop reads CASSYSGGDNEKLFF. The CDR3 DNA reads TGTGCCAGCAGTTACTCGGGAGGGGATAATGAAAAACTGTTTTTT.